These T cell receptor beta chains were read from a single sample in a study of blood T cell repertoires in COVID-19. Produced via immunoSEQ multiplex PCR; TCRdb's table is partial and in-frame only. The sample carries some 390,000 clones, roughly 91% recorded once. Input material: PBMCs or T cells enriched from blood (not recorded which). These receptors all stem from a woman in her 30s who had recovered from COVID-19. CDR3s include the opening cysteine and the closing phenylalanine or tryptophan. Clone size is shown for a subset of rows, as once, few, many or a class of expanded clone.

v_call | clone_size | cdr3_aa
TRBV4-3 | - | CASSWDRLREQYF
TRBV19 | - | CASSISPPQLAGGRGEQFF
TRBV18 | - | CASSPLTSGILRYNEQFF
TRBV30 | - | CAWSFEGPGRSPLHF
TRBV19 | - | CASSITAGKGYTF
TRBV5-1 | - | CASSHEGQGTEAFF
TRBV28 | once | CASSNGQGGQPQHF
TRBV4-3 | - | CASSQDPRGTGELFF
TRBV30 | - | CACRGQGNTEAFF
TRBV21-1 | - | CASLMCGTTNEKLFF
TRBV7-2 | - | CASSSETGSEQYF
TRBV29-1 | - | CSVEKEGPIYGYTF
TRBV30 | once | CAGTPGLPSGDTGELFF
TRBV5-6 | - | CASSLVGGSNLYEQYF
TRBV2 | - | CASTVDRSEQYF
TRBV4-2 | - | CASSQQQDRGQETQYF
TRBV2 | once | CASSEVGAGQPQHF
TRBV4-1 | - | CASSQSTGYGYTF
TRBV9 | - | CASSKGTGWGDEQYF
TRBV28 | - | CASSWTGGGYGYTF
TRBV19 | - | CASSIVSVYGYTF
TRBV7-9 | - | CASSDYRGLEHEQYF